These T cell receptor beta chains were read from a single sample in a study of blood T cell repertoires in COVID-19. TCRdb's table, derived via immunoSEQ multiplex PCR, lists solely in-frame clones and lacks some. In the table there are about 400,000 clones, approximately 90% of which are singletons. The sequencing input was PBMCs or T cells enriched from blood (not recorded which). These TCRs come from a woman in her 50s who had recovered from COVID-19. Each CDR3 is given with its conserved first and last residue. Fields, in order: CDR3 protein, J gene, clone size, V gene. Clone size is shown for a subset of rows, as once, few, many or a class of expanded clone.

CDR3aa: CSVIETVGYGYTF
j_gene: TRBJ1-2
abundance: NA
v_gene: TRBV29-1

CDR3aa: CAWSWATANTGELFF
j_gene: TRBJ2-2
abundance: NA
v_gene: TRBV30

CDR3aa: CASSYDRAYEQYF
j_gene: TRBJ2-7
abundance: NA
v_gene: TRBV6-5

CDR3aa: CASSSDRINEKLFF
j_gene: TRBJ1-4
abundance: NA
v_gene: TRBV7-9

CDR3aa: CASSLGLALANEKLFF
j_gene: TRBJ1-4
abundance: NA
v_gene: TRBV7-9

CDR3aa: CASSMRSGERGDQPQHF
j_gene: TRBJ1-5
abundance: NA
v_gene: TRBV19

CDR3aa: CASSWGRGNEKLFF
j_gene: TRBJ1-4
abundance: once
v_gene: TRBV7-2

CDR3aa: CASRQPGTGYEQYF
j_gene: TRBJ2-7
abundance: NA
v_gene: TRBV28

CDR3aa: CASTNGETQYF
j_gene: TRBJ2-5
abundance: NA
v_gene: TRBV5-1

CDR3aa: CASSQAGAGNTIYF
j_gene: TRBJ1-3
abundance: NA
v_gene: TRBV3-1/TRBV3-2

CDR3aa: CASSLLSGVGNNEQFF
j_gene: TRBJ2-1
abundance: NA
v_gene: TRBV27

CDR3aa: CASSVPLTDTQYF
j_gene: TRBJ2-3
abundance: once
v_gene: TRBV6-5

CDR3aa: CAGGPQRDSPLHF
j_gene: TRBJ1-6
abundance: NA
v_gene: TRBV6-5

CDR3aa: CASSLSREGEAFF
j_gene: TRBJ1-1
abundance: few
v_gene: TRBV12-3/TRBV12-4

CDR3aa: CASSQDPFGTDTQYF
j_gene: TRBJ2-3
abundance: NA
v_gene: TRBV4-1

CDR3aa: CAWKVGRGTDIQYF
j_gene: TRBJ2-4
abundance: few
v_gene: TRBV30